The TCR beta chain under discussion was sequenced for a study of shared clonotypes between healthy human individuals. Background on the study: CD4 naive and memory got three plates each, CD8 naive two, CD8 memory one. Findings and limits, study-wide: An expected dependence of interdonor clonotype sharing on sequencing depth was noted. As a rule, naive subsets had a larger estimated richness than memory subsets.

Naive CD8 populations comprised CD45RO-negative cells positively selected for CCR7, excluding terminally differentiated effector memory CD45RA+ cells. Study donors comprised healthy, HIV-negative adults devoid of recent acute infection or vaccination. TCRdb's table, derived via immunoSEQ multiplex PCR, lists solely in-frame clones and lacks some. The data show about 2 million clones, approximately 94% seen once. Germline CDR1 and CDR2: LNHDA and SQIVND (reference sequence). V lost 2 bases, J lost 4 bases, and 7 bases stayed unmatched. The CDR3 covers 16 residues. As for this clone: As yet, its antigen is unknown.

The sequence was collected from a man between 18 and 35 years old in good health. The specimen was naive CD8+ T cells sorted from blood. The chain combines TRBV19 with TRBJ2-1; TRBD1 matches at 8 bases. CDR3 protein: CASSIPTGALYNEQFF. CDR3 DNA: TGTGCCAGTAGTATACCGACAGGGGCCCTATACAATGAGCAGTTCTTC.